This record covers a single TCR beta chain. Profiling relied on immunoSEQ multiplex PCR, and the TCRdb table lists in-frame clones only, not all of them. The table has approximately 400,000 clones, 75% to 90% seen once. Donors were grouped by their self-reported clinical history. Cohort 3 donors were reported recovered after two negative PCRs, clearance, or symptom resolution. The data derive from a study of blood T cell repertoires in COVID-19. In the study overall: The study drew acute and convalescent COVID-19 samples from the United States, Italy and Spain. PBMCs, B-cell-depleted T cells, or T cells were the source of the cDNA or gDNA that made up the material.

Germline V gives CDR1 MDHEN, CDR2 SYDVKM. The V end was cut by 2 bases, the J end by 7 bases, with 7 bases between. The CDR3 contains 12 residues. The sample taken for sequencing was PBMCs or T cells enriched from blood (not recorded which). This clonotype was obtained from a woman in her forties or fifties who had recovered from COVID-19. The chain couples TRBV28 to TRBJ2-3; no reliable D call. CDR3 loop: CASSLGLYTQYF. CDR3 nucleotide sequence: TGTGCCAGCAGTTTAGGGCTCTATACGCAGTATTTT.